This T cell receptor beta chain was recovered during a study of T-cell reconstitution after alpha-beta-depleted transplantation in children. Unique molecular identifiers were used in preparing the TCRbeta library. One entry per CDR3 protein results from TCRdb running MiXCR on the PCR reads. The sample lists 70,000 to 100,000 distinct CDR3 sequences; 12% were seen once. V lost 2 bases to trimming and J lost 6 bases, with 18 bases between them. Germline V CDR1 and CDR2: SGHTA, FQGNSA. The CDR3 has 16 residues. This clonotype occurred a few times. The chain uses TRBV7-2 and TRBJ2-3, with D perhaps TRBD1 or TRBD2 (6 bases each). The TCR was taken from a human donor who donated a stem cell graft to a child with inherited bone marrow failure. The sample here was PBMCs from the stem cell graft donor, taken from the stem cell graft. The CDR3 loop is CASSLSLATGRDTQYF. CDR3 nucleotides: TGTGCCAGCAGCTTAAGTCTGGCCACAGGGAGGGATACGCAGTATTTT. Full variable domain (remainder filled in from reference TRBV7-2 and TRBJ2-3): GAGVSQSPSNKVTEKGKDVELRCDPISGHTALYWYRQSLGQGLEFLIYFQGNSAPDKSGLPSDRFSAERTGGSVSTLTIQRTQQEDSAVYLCASSLSLATGRDTQYFGPGTRLTVL.